This T cell receptor (beta chain) was sequenced in a study of PD-1 blockade in classical Hodgkin lymphoma. Time point given: newly diagnosed, previously untreated cHL patient sample. Only in-frame clones appear in the TCRdb table, and some are missing; sequencing was by immunoSEQ multiplex PCR. The data contain some 70,000 clones, over 85% of them singletons. Germline V gives CDR1 SGHDT, CDR2 YYEEEE. Trimming removed 5 bases from V and 3 bases from J, with 8 bases in between. The length of the CDR3 is 13 residues. The sample consisted of peripheral blood mononuclear cells (PBMCs). The receptor's source is a human donor with classical Hodgkin lymphoma. This chain links TRBV5-6 with TRBJ2-2; D is perhaps TRBD2 (5 bases). The CDR3 DNA sequence: TGTGCCAGCAGATTCGGGGACACCGGGGAGCTGTTTTTT. Translated: CASRFGDTGELFF.